The 22 T cell receptor beta chains given below trace back to one sample, sequenced in a study of blood T cells in healthy people across ages. With a J-beta primer mix and a sample-barcoded 5' primer, a second PCR ran 7 to 11 cycles. A single record per CDR3 protein comes from TCRdb applying MiXCR to the 5' RACE reads. Among about 570,000 distinct CDR3 sequences listed, 25% to 30% were seen once. The sequencing sample was made of blood. The receptors come from a woman in her sixties or seventies in good health.

The J gene is TRBJ1-1, the V gene TRBV12-3 or TRBV12-4; a possible D gene is TRBD1 (5 bases). The CDR3 runs 13 residues. With 7 bases removed from V and 3 bases from J, the gap between germline ends came to 12 bases. In DNA, the CDR3 is TGTGCCAGCACTTCCCCCAGGGACACTGAAGCTTTCTTT. It is translated as CASTSPRDTEAFF.

This clonotype came up once. This chain connects TRBV10-2 to TRBJ1-1; D is unresolved. The germline V and J ends were trimmed by 3 bases and 8 bases, with 10 bases remaining between them. Germline CDR1 and CDR2: WSHSY and SAAADI. The CDR3 has 12 amino acids. The CDR3 reads CASSDFEGEAFF. Written as DNA, the CDR3 is TGCGCCAGCAGTGATTTCGAGGGCGAAGCTTTCTTT.

The genes are TRBV18 and TRBJ2-6; D is unclear. The V end lost 6 bases, the J end lost 1 base, and 10 bases lay between the germline ends. This CDR3 comprises 15 residues. CDR1 KGHSH and CDR2 LQKENI come from the germline V gene. This chain's CDR3 is CASSRRISGANVLTF. In nucleotides, the CDR3 is TGTGCCAGCTCTCGTCGAATATCTGGGGCCAACGTCCTGACTTTC.

Only a few counts were recorded for this clonotype. CDR3 residues: CSAARGYTF. As DNA, the CDR3 is TGCAGCGCCGCCCGGGGCTACACCTTC. V and J are TRBV29-1 and TRBJ1-2; no clear D. The CDR3 runs to 9 residues. In germline, CDR1 is SQVTM, CDR2 ANQGSEA. Trimming left V 7 bases short and J 8 bases short, with 8 bases between. The whole variable domain, filled in from reference TRBV29-1 and TRBJ1-2, reads SAVISQKPSRDICQRGTSLTIQCQVDSQVTMMFWYRQQPGQSLTLIATANQGSEATYESGFVIDKFPISRPNLTFSTLTVSNMSPEDSSIYLCSAARGYTFGSGTRLTVV.

The chain uses TRBV7-2 and TRBJ2-7; perhaps TRBD1 as D (5 bases). Germline V gene sequence: CDR1 SGHTA, CDR2 FQGNSA. The CDR3 spans 13 residues. The germline V and J ends were trimmed by 5 bases and 5 bases, with 13 bases remaining between them. For the CDR3, the DNA is TGTGCCAGCAGCAAGGGGTCTAACAACGAGCAGTACTTC. Protein sequence: CASSKGSNNEQYF.

This clonotype came up a few times. The chain has TRBV7-2 and TRBJ2-3, with 7 bases identical to TRBD1. Germline CDR1 and CDR2: SGHTA and FQGNSA. This CDR3 comprises 12 residues. V shed 9 bases, J shed 4 bases, and the junction held 4 bases outside the gene matches. The CDR3 loop is CASTGAPDTQYF. The DNA of the CDR3 is TGTGCCAGTACAGGGGCCCCAGATACGCAGTATTTT.

V is TRBV20-1 and J is TRBJ2-2; D remains unclear. In germline, CDR1 is DFQATT, CDR2 SNEGSKA (reference sequence). V lost 0 bases to trimming and J lost 4 bases, with 9 bases between them. CDR3 length: 14 amino acids. The CDR3 sequence is CSAREGFVTGELFF. The CDR3 bases are TGCAGTGCTAGAGAAGGGTTCGTCACCGGGGAGCTGTTTTTT.

The chain combines TRBV12-3 or TRBV12-4 with TRBJ1-3, with D possibly matching TRBD1 (5 bases). The CDR3 runs 16 residues. V was cut by 2 bases and J by 0 bases, with 11 bases left in between. The CDR3 loop is CASSLYGADSGNTIYF. CDR3 nucleotide sequence: TGTGCCAGCAGTTTATATGGGGCCGACTCTGGAAACACCATATATTTT.

This chain connects TRBV6-2 or TRBV6-3 to TRBJ2-2; TRBD2 is a possible D gene (7 bases). Germline lookup yields CDR1 MNHEY and CDR2 SVGEGT. Trimming took off 4 bases at V and 4 bases at J, with 13 bases between the two ends. There are 15 residues in the CDR3. CDR3 DNA: TGTGCCAGCAGTTTTGTGGGGGGGCCCACCGGGGAGCTGTTTTTT. This codes for CASSFVGGPTGELFF.

The chain is built from TRBV4-2 and TRBJ1-1; D is ambiguous. The V gene's germline CDR1 is LGHNA and CDR2 YNFKEQ. The V end lost 0 bases, the J end lost 8 bases, and 10 bases lay between the germline ends. This CDR3 comprises 13 residues. CDR3 loop: CASSQEPRTEAFF. The CDR3 DNA is TGTGCCAGCAGCCAAGAACCTAGGACGGAAGCTTTCTTT.

This clonotype occurred a few times. The chain has TRBV29-1 and TRBJ1-5; D not certain. This CDR3 comprises 13 residues. The germline V gene encodes CDR1 SQVTM and CDR2 ANQGSEA. V lost 7 bases and J 1 base, leaving 11 bases between the germline ends. In DNA form, the CDR3 reads TGCAGCGCCGCTCCTGGGAGCAATCAGCCCCAGCATTTT. Translating it yields CSAAPGSNQPQHF.

This clonotype was picked up a small number of times. Mismatch with germline at one junction end may stem from a read error. The chain recombines TRBV3-1 with TRBJ1-4; 8 nucleotides line up with TRBD1. This CDR3 has 16 residues. Per germline, CDR1 LGHDT and CDR2 YNNKEL (reference sequence). DNA of the CDR3: TGTGCCAGCAGCCAAGCTTATGGGACAGGTGCTGAAAAACTGTCTTTT. Its protein is CASSQAYGTGAEKLSF.

There are a few counts of this clonotype. The V gene is TRBV20-1, the J gene TRBJ2-7, with 8 bases aligning to TRBD1. V trimming: 5 bases; J trimming: 6 bases; junction bases outside the gene matches: 3. This CDR3 comprises 11 residues. Germline CDR1 is DFQATT and CDR2 is SNEGSKA (reference sequence). The CDR3 loop reads CSALQGGEQYF. CDR3 sequence (DNA): TGCAGTGCTTTACAGGGGGGCGAGCAGTACTTC.

The chain couples TRBV20-1 to TRBJ2-4; 12 bases are a match to TRBD2. This CDR3 spans 16 amino acids. J gave up 6 bases and V 5 bases, and 11 bases lay outside the gene matches. Germline V gives CDR1 DFQATT, CDR2 SNEGSKA (reference sequence). This CDR3 is CSALRPSGGAVNIQYF. The CDR3 coding sequence is TGCAGTGCTCTCCGACCTAGCGGGGGGGCCGTAAACATTCAGTACTTC.

V is TRBV4-1 and J is TRBJ1-5; D is uncertain. Trimming took 0 bases from V and 2 from J, leaving 14 bases between them. The CDR3 contains 17 residues. Germline V gene sequence: CDR1 MGHRA, CDR2 YSYEKL. CDR3 in DNA: TGCGCCAGCAGCCAAGATTATCGGACGGTTCGCAATCAGCCCCAGCATTTT. This translates into CASSQDYRTVRNQPQHF.

There are a few counts of this clonotype. CDR3 bases: TGTGCCAGCAGATTGACTAGCGGGCATAGCACAGATACGCAGTATTTT. Its translation: CASRLTSGHSTDTQYF. This rearrangement joins TRBV7-2 to TRBJ2-3, with 10 bases lining up with TRBD2. This CDR3 spans 16 amino acids. Trimming took 6 bases from V and 0 from J; bases not matched to a gene: 6. Looked up from germline, CDR1 is SGHTA and CDR2 is FQGNSA.

V gene TRBV24-1 combines with J gene TRBJ2-1, with D tentatively TRBD2 (6 bases). Germline V CDR1 and CDR2: KGHDR, SFDVKD. This CDR3 contains 17 residues. Trimming cost V 0 bases and J 7 bases, with 18 bases left between them. The CDR3 sequence is CATSDLGGGRDGNEQFF. CDR3 sequence (DNA): TGTGCCACCAGTGATTTGGGGGGAGGAAGGGATGGAAATGAGCAGTTCTTC.

This clonotype has just a few counts. The chain has TRBV7-2 and TRBJ1-6; D gene uncertain. In germline, CDR1 is SGHTA, CDR2 FQGNSA. Trimming removed 2 bases from V and 7 bases from J, with 12 bases in between. This CDR3 has 15 amino acids. The CDR3 spells CASSLTLPPNSPLHF. The CDR3 bases are TGTGCCAGCAGCTTAACCCTACCCCCAAATTCACCCCTCCACTTT.

This clonotype was observed a few times. This chain links TRBV7-2 with TRBJ1-4; 7 bases agree with TRBD1. V gave up 1 base and J gave up 13 bases; unmatched junction bases: 9. The CDR3 is 14 amino acids. Germline V gene data show CDR1 as SGHTA and CDR2 as FQGNSA. The CDR3 sequence is CASSLVQGRQGLFF. CDR3 in DNA: TGTGCCAGCAGCTTAGTACAGGGGAGGCAAGGACTGTTTTTT.

This rearrangement joins TRBV7-2 to TRBJ1-1; 8 bases are shared with TRBD1. V was clipped by 5 bases and J by 5 bases; unmatched bases: 7. Germline CDR1 reads SGHTA; CDR2 reads FQGNSA. The CDR3 spans 14 residues. The DNA of the CDR3 is TGTGCCAGCAGCCTTGGACAGGGACAAACTGAAGCTTTCTTT. The encoded protein is CASSLGQGQTEAFF.

This clonotype was seen only a few times. The chain is built from TRBV9 and TRBJ2-5, with 9 bases identical to TRBD2. The better agreement between TRBJ2-7 and the DNA end casts doubt on the J call. CDR3 size: 14 residues. Germline lookup yields CDR1 SGDLS and CDR2 YYNGEE. The CDR3 loop reads CASSAGLAGAEQYF. The CDR3 DNA reads TGTGCCAGCAGCGCGGGACTAGCAGGCGCCGAGCAGTACTTC.

This clonotype has a handful of counts. The chain uses TRBV5-6 and TRBJ1-1, with D uncertain. Germline loops: CDR1 SGHDT, CDR2 YYEEEE. Trimming removed 0 bases from V and 8 bases from J, with 14 bases in between. The length of the CDR3 is 14 residues. The CDR3 loop reads CASSLALAGGEAFF. The CDR3 DNA is TGTGCCAGCAGCTTGGCCCTGGCAGGAGGGGAAGCTTTCTTT.